This T cell receptor beta chain was captured by sequencing in a study of blood T cell repertoires in COVID-19. Study-wide background: COVID-19 samples collected from the United States, Italy and Spain covered acute and convalescent phases.

The CDR3 has 15 amino acids. Germline V gene lookup returns CDR1 KGHSH and CDR2 LQKENI. The junction had 6 bases not matched to a gene; V was cut back by 2 bases and J by 7 bases. This table comes from immunoSEQ multiplex PCR, and its TCRdb copy is limited to in-frame clones, with some not included. This sample has tens of thousands of clones, with over 75% found just once. This clonotype was sampled from a man between 70 and 80 years old with acute or convalescent COVID-19. The rearrangement links TRBV18 to TRBJ2-1; 9 bases are shared with TRBD2. Sequencing used peripheral blood. In nucleotides, the CDR3 is TGTGCCAGCTCACCAGGCGGGGGGGCCGGGAATGAGCAGTTCTTC. Translation gives CASSPGGGAGNEQFF.